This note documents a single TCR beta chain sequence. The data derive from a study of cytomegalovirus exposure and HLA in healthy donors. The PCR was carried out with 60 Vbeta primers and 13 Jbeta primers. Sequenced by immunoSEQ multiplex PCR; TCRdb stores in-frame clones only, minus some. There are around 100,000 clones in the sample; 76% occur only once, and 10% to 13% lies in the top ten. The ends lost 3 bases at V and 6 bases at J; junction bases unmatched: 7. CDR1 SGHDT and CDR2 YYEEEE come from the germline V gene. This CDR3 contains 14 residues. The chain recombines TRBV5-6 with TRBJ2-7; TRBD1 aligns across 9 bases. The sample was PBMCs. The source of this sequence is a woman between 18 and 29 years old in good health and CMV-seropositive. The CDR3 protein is CASSSTGTGSEQYF. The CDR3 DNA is TGTGCCAGCAGCTCCACCGGGACAGGGTCCGAGCAGTACTTC.